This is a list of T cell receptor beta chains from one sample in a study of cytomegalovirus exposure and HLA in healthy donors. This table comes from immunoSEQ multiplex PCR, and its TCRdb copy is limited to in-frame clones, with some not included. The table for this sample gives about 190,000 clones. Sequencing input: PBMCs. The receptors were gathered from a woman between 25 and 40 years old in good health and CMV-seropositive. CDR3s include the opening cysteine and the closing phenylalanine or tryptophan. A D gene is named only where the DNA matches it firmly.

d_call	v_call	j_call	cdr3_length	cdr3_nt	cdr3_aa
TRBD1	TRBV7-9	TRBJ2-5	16	TGTGCCAGCAGCCCAAGGGGACAGGGGACAGGCGAGACCCAGTACTTC	CASSPRGQGTGETQYF
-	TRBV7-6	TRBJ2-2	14	TGTGCCAGCGGGCGCCCTGCGAACACCGGGGAGCTGTTTTTT	CASGRPANTGELFF
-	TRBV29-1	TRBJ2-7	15	TGCAGCGTTTATAGCGGAGGCCAGGGAGGCTACGAGCAGTACTTC	CSVYSGGQGGYEQYF
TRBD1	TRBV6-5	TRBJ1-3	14	TGTGCCAGCAGCCAAACAGGGGCTGGAAACACCATATATTTT	CASSQTGAGNTIYF
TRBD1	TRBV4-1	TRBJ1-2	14	TGCGCCAGCAGCCCGCCGGGACAGGGGTATGGCTACACCTTC	CASSPPGQGYGYTF
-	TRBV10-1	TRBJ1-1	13	TGCGCCAGCAGTGAAGGACTCAACACTGAAGCTTTCTTT	CASSEGLNTEAFF
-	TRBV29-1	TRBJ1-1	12	TGCAGCGTTGACAGGTTGAACACTGAAGCTTTCTTT	CSVDRLNTEAFF
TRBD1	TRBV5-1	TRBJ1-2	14	TGCGCCAGCAGCTCTAAGACAGGGCCGGACGGCTACACCTTC	CASSSKTGPDGYTF
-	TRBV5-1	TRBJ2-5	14	TGCGCCAGCAGCGGGGGCATTGGTACAGAGACCCAGTACTTC	CASSGGIGTETQYF
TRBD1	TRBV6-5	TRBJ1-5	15	TGTGCCAGCAGCAAGGGGACAGGGGGCAATCAGCCCCAGCATTTT	CASSKGTGGNQPQHF
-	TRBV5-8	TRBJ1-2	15	TGTGCCAGCAGACCCCAATCGGGGGGGGTCTATGGCTACACCTTC	CASRPQSGGVYGYTF
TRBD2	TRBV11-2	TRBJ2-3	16	TGTGCCAGCAGCTATCCGGCTAGCGGTCCCCGGGGTACGCAGTATTTT	CASSYPASGPRGTQYF
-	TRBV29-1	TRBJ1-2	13	TGCAGCGTCCGAACCGACAGCTACTATGGCTACACCTTC	CSVRTDSYYGYTF
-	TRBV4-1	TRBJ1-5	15	TGCGCCAGCAGCCATGTGGAGAATAGCAATCAGCCCCAGCATTTT	CASSHVENSNQPQHF
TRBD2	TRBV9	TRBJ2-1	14	TGTGCCAGCGCTCCTAGCGGCGAGTACAATGAGCAGTTCTTC	CASAPSGEYNEQFF
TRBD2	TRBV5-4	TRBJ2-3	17	TGTGCCAGCAGCTTGATGCGGGGGGCACTTAGCACAGATACGCAGTATTTT	CASSLMRGALSTDTQYF
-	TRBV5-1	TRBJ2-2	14	TGCGCCAGCAGTTTTGACACCCAAGGCGGGGAGCTGTTTTTT	CASSFDTQGGELFF
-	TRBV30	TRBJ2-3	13	TGTGCCTGGAGTGTACCCGGGGCAGATACGCAGTATTTT	CAWSVPGADTQYF
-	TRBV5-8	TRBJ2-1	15	TGTGCCAGCAGCTGGGGGTTGGGGGCCATAAATGAGCAGTTCTTC	CASSWGLGAINEQFF
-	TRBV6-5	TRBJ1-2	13	TGTGCCAGCAGTTATATTGTTAACTATGGCTACACCTTC	CASSYIVNYGYTF
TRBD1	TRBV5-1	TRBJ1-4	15	TGCGCCAGCAGCTTGGCCGGGACAGGGAATGAAAAACTGTTTTTT	CASSLAGTGNEKLFF
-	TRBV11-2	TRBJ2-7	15	TGTGCCAGCAGCTTAGTAATCGGAGTCTCCTACGAGCAGTACTTC	CASSLVIGVSYEQYF
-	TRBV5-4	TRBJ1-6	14	TGTGCCAGCAGCTTGGACGGGGGGGCTTCACCCCTCCACTTT	CASSLDGGASPLHF
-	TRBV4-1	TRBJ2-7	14	TGCGCCAGCAGCCAACGAGGGAACTACTACGAGCAGTACTTC	CASSQRGNYYEQYF
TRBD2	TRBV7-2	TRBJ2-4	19	TGTGCCAGCAGCTTTACGGGGCCGGGGGAGGGCCTAGCCAAAAACATTCAGTACTTC	CASSFTGPGEGLAKNIQYF
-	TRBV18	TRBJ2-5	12	TGTGCCAGCTCACGAGGAGGAGAGACCCAGTACTTC	CASSRGGETQYF
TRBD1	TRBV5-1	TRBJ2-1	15	TGCGCCAGCAGCTTGGGTCAGGGGGCCTACAATGAGCAGTTCTTC	CASSLGQGAYNEQFF
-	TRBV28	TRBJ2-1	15	TGTGCCAGCAGTTCTGCTAAGGCGGGGCGCAATGAGCAGTTCTTC	CASSSAKAGRNEQFF
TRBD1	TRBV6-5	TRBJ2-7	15	TGTGCCAGCAGTTCCTCCGGGACAGCGACCTACGAGCAGTACTTC	CASSSSGTATYEQYF
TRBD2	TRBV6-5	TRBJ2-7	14	TGTGCCAGCAGTTACGGGACTAGAAGCTACGAGCAGTACTTC	CASSYGTRSYEQYF
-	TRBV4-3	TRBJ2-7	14	TGCGCCAGCAGCCAAGAGACTATTCCCTACGAGCAGTACTTC	CASSQETIPYEQYF
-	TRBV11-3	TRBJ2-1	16	TGTGCCAGCAGCTTAGGGATGGCGGGGCAACTTAATGAGCAGTTCTTC	CASSLGMAGQLNEQFF